A single sample is the source of the 4 T cell receptor beta chains below, sequenced in a study of Graves' ophthalmopathy and Graves' hyperthyroidism. Beta-chain TCR CDR3 regions were amplified from RNA transcripts. An initial RT-PCR round employing HTBI primers preceded a second-round multiplex PCR. TCRdb analysed the multiplex PCR reads with MiXCR anew, one entry per CDR3 protein. Counted here are over a million distinct CDR3 sequences, about 35% occurring once; the ten biggest clones make up 11%. The specimen was peripheral blood or thyroid tissue (not recorded which). Receptors originate from an adult man with Graves' hyperthyroidism.

This clonotype has ten or more counts. The chain carries TRBV15 and TRBJ1-6; perhaps TRBD1 as D (6 bases). The germline V and J ends were trimmed by 4 bases and 4 bases, with 14 bases remaining between them. Germline CDR1 is LNHNV and CDR2 is YYDKDF (reference sequence). This CDR3 has 16 amino acids. The CDR3 DNA is TGTGCCACCAGCAACGACAGGAGAGATTATAATTCACCCCTCCACTTT. Its translation: CATSNDRRDYNSPLHF.

The chain carries TRBV10-2 and TRBJ1-1; TRBD1 aligns across 10 bases. This CDR3 has 16 amino acids. V dropped 4 bases and J dropped 4; count of bases not matched to a gene: 9. The germline V gene encodes CDR1 WSHSY and CDR2 SAAADI. The CDR3 region has the DNA TGCGCCAGCAGTGCTAGGCCGGGACAGGGGACCACTGAAGCTTTCTTT. This gives the protein CASSARPGQGTTEAFF.

This clonotype was observed at least ten times. The rearrangement links TRBV5-1 to TRBJ2-7, with D perhaps matching TRBD1 or TRBD2 (5 bases each). The CDR3 runs to 14 residues. CDR1 is SGHRS, CDR2 YFSETQ, per germline. Trimming took off 3 bases at V and 2 bases at J, with 12 bases between the two ends. CDR3 bases: TGCGCCAGCAGCTCGAGGGTGGGGCCCTACGAGCAGTACTTC. This codes for CASSSRVGPYEQYF.

This clonotype was observed a handful of times. The chain combines TRBV10-3 with TRBJ2-3; 7 bases agree with TRBD2. The CDR3 spans 14 residues. Germline V CDR1 and CDR2: ENHRY, SYGVKD. Trimming removed 7 bases from V and 3 bases from J; junction bases left unmatched: 7. DNA of the CDR3: TGTGCCATCAAGGACGGGGGGAGGACAGATACGCAGTATTTT. Protein product: CAIKDGGRTDTQYF.